These 4 T cell receptor beta chains came from one sample sequenced in a study of blood T cells in healthy people across ages. It was with a sample-barcoded 5' primer and a J-beta primer mix that a second PCR of about 7 to 12 cycles was run. MiXCR, run by TCRdb on the 5' RACE reads, gives a single entry per CDR3 protein. The sample holds 800,000 to 1,300,000 distinct CDR3 sequences, around 25% seen once. This sample was also put to use in a study of T cells of mothers and their children.

The sample comprised blood. Receptors originate from a girl aged 2 to 10 in good health.

In its sample, this clonotype was seen once. J is TRBJ2-1 and V is TRBV7-3; TRBD1 matches 8 bases. The CDR3 loop spans 15 amino acids. Trimming cost V 2 bases and J 5 bases; bases outside gene matches: 5. CDR1 is SGHTA, CDR2 FQGTGA, per germline. The DNA for the CDR3 is TGTGCCAGCAGCTTAGGGGGACAGGCAAACAATGAGCAGTTCTTC. Its protein is CASSLGGQANNEQFF. Based on the CDR3 plus reference TRBV7-3 and TRBJ2-1, the full variable domain is GAGVSQTPSNKVTEKGKYVELRCDPISGHTALYWYRQSLGQGPEFLIYFQGTGAADDSGLPNDRFFAVRPEGSVSTLKIQRTERGDSAVYLCASSLGGQANNEQFFGPGTRLTVL.

There are many counts of this clonotype. The CDR3 nucleotides read TGTGCCAGCACCGCCGGGGGCTATGGCTACACCTTC. Amino acids: CASTAGGYGYTF. The chain carries TRBV6-2 or TRBV6-3 and TRBJ1-2; the D gene is possibly TRBD1 (5 bases). This CDR3 is 12 amino acids long. V gave up 7 bases and J gave up 4 bases, with 10 bases separating them. Germline loops: CDR1 MNHEY, CDR2 SVGEGT.

This clonotype appeared a few times. V and J are TRBV12-3 or TRBV12-4 and TRBJ1-1, with D unresolved. Trimming removed 6 bases at V and 1 base at J, with 12 bases between. This CDR3 has 14 amino acids. The CDR3 DNA is TGTGCCAGCAGCGCCCGCCTTAAGAACACTGAAGCTTTCTTT. This translates into CASSARLKNTEAFF.

A few counts support this clonotype. The chain combines TRBV4-1 with TRBJ1-2, with D perhaps TRBD1 (6 bases). The V end lost 0 bases, the J end lost 7 bases, and 12 bases lay between the germline ends. There are 14 residues in the CDR3. CDR1 and CDR2 from the germline V gene are MGHRA and YSYEKL. The CDR3 spells CASSQDWGRSGYTF. Here the CDR3 DNA reads TGCGCCAGCAGCCAAGATTGGGGGCGCAGTGGCTACACCTTC.